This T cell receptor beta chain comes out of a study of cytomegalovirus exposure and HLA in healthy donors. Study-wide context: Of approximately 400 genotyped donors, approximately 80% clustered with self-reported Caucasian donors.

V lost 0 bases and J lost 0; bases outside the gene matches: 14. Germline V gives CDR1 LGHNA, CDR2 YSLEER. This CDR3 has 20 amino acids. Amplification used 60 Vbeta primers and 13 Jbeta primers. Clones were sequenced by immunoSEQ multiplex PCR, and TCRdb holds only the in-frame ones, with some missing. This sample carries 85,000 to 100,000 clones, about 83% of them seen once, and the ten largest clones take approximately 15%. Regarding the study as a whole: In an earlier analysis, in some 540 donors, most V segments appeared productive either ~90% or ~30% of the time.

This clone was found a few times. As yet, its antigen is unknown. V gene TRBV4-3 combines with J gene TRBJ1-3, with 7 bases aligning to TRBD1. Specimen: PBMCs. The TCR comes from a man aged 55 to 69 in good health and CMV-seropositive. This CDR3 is CASSQDWGRGSLFSGNTIYF. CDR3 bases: TGCGCCAGCAGCCAAGATTGGGGCAGGGGGAGCCTTTTCTCTGGAAACACCATATATTTT.